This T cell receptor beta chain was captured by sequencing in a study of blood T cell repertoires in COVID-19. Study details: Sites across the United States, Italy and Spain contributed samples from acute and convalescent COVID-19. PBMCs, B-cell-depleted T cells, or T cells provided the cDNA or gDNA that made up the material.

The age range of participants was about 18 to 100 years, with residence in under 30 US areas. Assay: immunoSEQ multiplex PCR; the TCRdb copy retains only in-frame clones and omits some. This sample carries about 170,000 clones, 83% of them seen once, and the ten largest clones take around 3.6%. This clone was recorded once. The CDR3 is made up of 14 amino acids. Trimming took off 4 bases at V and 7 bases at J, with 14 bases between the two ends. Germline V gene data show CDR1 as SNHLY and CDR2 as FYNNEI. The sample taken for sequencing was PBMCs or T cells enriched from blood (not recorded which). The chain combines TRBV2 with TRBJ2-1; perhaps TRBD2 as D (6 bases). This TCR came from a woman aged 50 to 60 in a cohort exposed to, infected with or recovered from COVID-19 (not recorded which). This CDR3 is CASSVGVAGNEQFF. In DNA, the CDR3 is TGTGCCAGCAGTGTGGGGGTCGCGGGAAATGAGCAGTTCTTC.